This TCR beta chain was sequenced during a study of cytomegalovirus exposure and HLA in healthy donors. In the study overall: Within an early data release were roughly 83 million unique TCRs drawn from HLA-typed donors.

The PCR had 60 Vbeta and 13 Jbeta primers. Libraries were prepared by immunoSEQ multiplex PCR; TCRdb keeps only in-frame clonotypes and omits some of them. The sample's table shows 60,000 to 70,000 clones. Study-wide results and limits: The productive fraction for most TCR beta V segments was about 87% or about 30% in an earlier analysis.

On this clone: Its antigen is as yet unknown.

The V gene lost 0 bases and the J gene lost 2 bases, with 13 bases spanning the gap. Germline V gene data show CDR1 as SGHRS and CDR2 as YFSETQ. The CDR3 has 16 residues. This sequence originates from a boy between 10 and 17 years old in good health and CMV-seronegative. The sample comprised PBMCs. The chain couples TRBV5-1 to TRBJ2-3; D may be TRBD2 (6 bases). In nucleotides, the CDR3 is TGCGCCAGCAGCTTGGATGCGGGACTCATCACAGATACGCAGTATTTT. Its translation: CASSLDAGLITDTQYF.